This T cell receptor (beta chain) was retrieved from a study of somatic mutations in cytotoxic T cells in rheumatoid arthritis. Overall study context: Sorted by flow to nearly 100% purity were some V beta antibody-stained T-cell populations, including V beta1+ cells sequenced for TCRB.

V lost 6 bases and J 1 base, leaving 14 bases between the germline ends. This CDR3 has 15 residues. Germline loops: CDR1 SGHVS, CDR2 FNYEAQ. Produced via immunoSEQ multiplex PCR; TCRdb's table is partial and in-frame only. The table records approximately 18,000 clones, 70% to 80% of them present only once. The gene calls are TRBV7-6 and TRBJ2-3; D remains unclear. Sequencing was done on a sample of CD8+ T cells sorted from blood. The receptor was isolated from a man between 60 and 70 years old in good health. The CDR3 region is CASSAGHDGTDTQYF. As DNA, the CDR3 is TGTGCCAGCAGTGCTGGCCATGATGGCACAGATACGCAGTATTTT.